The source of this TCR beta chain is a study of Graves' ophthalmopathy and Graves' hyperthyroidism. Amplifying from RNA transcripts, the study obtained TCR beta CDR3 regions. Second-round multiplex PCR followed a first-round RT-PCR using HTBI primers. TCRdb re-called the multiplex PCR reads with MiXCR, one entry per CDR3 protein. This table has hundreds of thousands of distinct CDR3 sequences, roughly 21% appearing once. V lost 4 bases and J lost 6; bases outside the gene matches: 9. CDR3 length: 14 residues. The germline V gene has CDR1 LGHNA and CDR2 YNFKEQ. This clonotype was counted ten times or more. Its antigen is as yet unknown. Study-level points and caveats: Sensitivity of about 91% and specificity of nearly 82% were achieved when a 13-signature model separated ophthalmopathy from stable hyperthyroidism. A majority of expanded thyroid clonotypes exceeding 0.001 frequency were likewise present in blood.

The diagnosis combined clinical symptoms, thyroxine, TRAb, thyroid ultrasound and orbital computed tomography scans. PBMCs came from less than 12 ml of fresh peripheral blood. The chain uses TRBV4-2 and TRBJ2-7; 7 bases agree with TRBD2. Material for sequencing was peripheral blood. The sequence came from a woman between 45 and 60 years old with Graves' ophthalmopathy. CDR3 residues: CASSPDSLAREQYF. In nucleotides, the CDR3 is TGTGCCAGCAGCCCGGACTCACTAGCGCGCGAGCAGTACTTC.